The clone carrying this TCR beta chain was recorded only once. Antigen unknown. The CDR3 sequence is 13 residues long. V lost 5 bases and J lost 0, with 7 bases in between. In germline, CDR1 is KGHSH, CDR2 LQKENI. This sample is drawn from a study of CD8 T cells in Susac syndrome. FACS was used to enrich TEMRA cells, whereas the CD8+ and CD4+ T cells were obtained by negative isolation. Study observations and caveats: It was acknowledged in the study that the number of individuals who were included in its TCR sequencing and HLA analysis was relatively small.

An amount of RNA that ranged from roughly 0.5 to 1 ug was reverse transcribed with random hexamers. Amplification of TCR beta CDR3 used immunoSEQ multiplex PCR across 54 Vbeta and 13 Jbeta. TCRdb processed the immunoSEQ multiplex PCR reads anew with MiXCR; each CDR3 protein has one entry. The sample contains around 160,000 distinct CDR3 sequences, approximately 96% of which appear only once. The receptor was isolated from a human donor in good health. The sample comprised CD4+ T cells from PBMCs. V is TRBV18 and J is TRBJ1-1; D possibly corresponds to TRBD1 (5 bases). The CDR3: CASSSTVNTEAFF. The CDR3 nucleotides are TGTGCCAGCTCATCGACAGTGAACACTGAAGCTTTCTTT. The whole variable domain, filled in from reference TRBV18 and TRBJ1-1, reads NAGVMQNPRHLVRRRGQEARLRCSPMKGHSHVYWYRQLPEEGLKFMVYLQKENIIDESGMPKERFSAEFPKEGPSILRIQQVVRGDSAAYFCASSSTVNTEAFFGQGTRLTVV.